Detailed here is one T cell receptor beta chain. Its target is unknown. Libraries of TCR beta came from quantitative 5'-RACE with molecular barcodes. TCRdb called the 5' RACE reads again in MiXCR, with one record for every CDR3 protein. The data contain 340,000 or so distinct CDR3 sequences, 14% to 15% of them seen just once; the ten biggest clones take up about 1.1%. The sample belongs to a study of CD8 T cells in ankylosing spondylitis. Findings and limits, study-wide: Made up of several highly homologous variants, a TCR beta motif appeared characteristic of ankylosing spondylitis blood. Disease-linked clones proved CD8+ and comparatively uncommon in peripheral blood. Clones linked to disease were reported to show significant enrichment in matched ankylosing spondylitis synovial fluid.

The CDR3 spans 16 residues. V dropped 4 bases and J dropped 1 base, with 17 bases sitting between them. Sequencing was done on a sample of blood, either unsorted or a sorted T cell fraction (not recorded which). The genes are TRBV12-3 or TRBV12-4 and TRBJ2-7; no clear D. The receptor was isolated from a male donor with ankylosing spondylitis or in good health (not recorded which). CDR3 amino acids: CASSSIGRSQSYEQYF. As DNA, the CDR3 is TGTGCCAGCAGTTCAATCGGAAGATCCCAGTCCTACGAGCAGTACTTC.